This TCR beta chain was sequenced for a study of cytomegalovirus exposure and HLA in healthy donors. Per the germline V gene, CDR1 is SGHRS and CDR2 is YFSETQ. The CDR3 extends over 18 amino acids. Trimming took 0 bases from V and 7 from J, leaving 26 bases between them. Concerning this clone itself: Its target is unknown.

Findings of the study overall: In vitro work confirmed that three CMV-associated chains recognize CMV antigens. Presence/absence analyses supposed approximately even sequencing depth among donors.

Primers included in the PCR were 60 Vbeta and 13 Jbeta primers. Sequencing used immunoSEQ multiplex PCR; TCRdb keeps in-frame clones, though not all of them. In the table there are 90,000 to 100,000 clones, approximately 76% of which are singletons. The genes are TRBV5-1 and TRBJ2-7; D is undetermined. Sequencing was performed on PBMCs. This clonotype was obtained from a man aged 40-50 years in good health and CMV-seronegative. The CDR3 spells CASSLAPRMLLRPGEQYF. The CDR3 DNA reads TGCGCCAGCAGCTTGGCCCCTCGGATGTTACTAAGGCCTGGGGAGCAGTACTTC.